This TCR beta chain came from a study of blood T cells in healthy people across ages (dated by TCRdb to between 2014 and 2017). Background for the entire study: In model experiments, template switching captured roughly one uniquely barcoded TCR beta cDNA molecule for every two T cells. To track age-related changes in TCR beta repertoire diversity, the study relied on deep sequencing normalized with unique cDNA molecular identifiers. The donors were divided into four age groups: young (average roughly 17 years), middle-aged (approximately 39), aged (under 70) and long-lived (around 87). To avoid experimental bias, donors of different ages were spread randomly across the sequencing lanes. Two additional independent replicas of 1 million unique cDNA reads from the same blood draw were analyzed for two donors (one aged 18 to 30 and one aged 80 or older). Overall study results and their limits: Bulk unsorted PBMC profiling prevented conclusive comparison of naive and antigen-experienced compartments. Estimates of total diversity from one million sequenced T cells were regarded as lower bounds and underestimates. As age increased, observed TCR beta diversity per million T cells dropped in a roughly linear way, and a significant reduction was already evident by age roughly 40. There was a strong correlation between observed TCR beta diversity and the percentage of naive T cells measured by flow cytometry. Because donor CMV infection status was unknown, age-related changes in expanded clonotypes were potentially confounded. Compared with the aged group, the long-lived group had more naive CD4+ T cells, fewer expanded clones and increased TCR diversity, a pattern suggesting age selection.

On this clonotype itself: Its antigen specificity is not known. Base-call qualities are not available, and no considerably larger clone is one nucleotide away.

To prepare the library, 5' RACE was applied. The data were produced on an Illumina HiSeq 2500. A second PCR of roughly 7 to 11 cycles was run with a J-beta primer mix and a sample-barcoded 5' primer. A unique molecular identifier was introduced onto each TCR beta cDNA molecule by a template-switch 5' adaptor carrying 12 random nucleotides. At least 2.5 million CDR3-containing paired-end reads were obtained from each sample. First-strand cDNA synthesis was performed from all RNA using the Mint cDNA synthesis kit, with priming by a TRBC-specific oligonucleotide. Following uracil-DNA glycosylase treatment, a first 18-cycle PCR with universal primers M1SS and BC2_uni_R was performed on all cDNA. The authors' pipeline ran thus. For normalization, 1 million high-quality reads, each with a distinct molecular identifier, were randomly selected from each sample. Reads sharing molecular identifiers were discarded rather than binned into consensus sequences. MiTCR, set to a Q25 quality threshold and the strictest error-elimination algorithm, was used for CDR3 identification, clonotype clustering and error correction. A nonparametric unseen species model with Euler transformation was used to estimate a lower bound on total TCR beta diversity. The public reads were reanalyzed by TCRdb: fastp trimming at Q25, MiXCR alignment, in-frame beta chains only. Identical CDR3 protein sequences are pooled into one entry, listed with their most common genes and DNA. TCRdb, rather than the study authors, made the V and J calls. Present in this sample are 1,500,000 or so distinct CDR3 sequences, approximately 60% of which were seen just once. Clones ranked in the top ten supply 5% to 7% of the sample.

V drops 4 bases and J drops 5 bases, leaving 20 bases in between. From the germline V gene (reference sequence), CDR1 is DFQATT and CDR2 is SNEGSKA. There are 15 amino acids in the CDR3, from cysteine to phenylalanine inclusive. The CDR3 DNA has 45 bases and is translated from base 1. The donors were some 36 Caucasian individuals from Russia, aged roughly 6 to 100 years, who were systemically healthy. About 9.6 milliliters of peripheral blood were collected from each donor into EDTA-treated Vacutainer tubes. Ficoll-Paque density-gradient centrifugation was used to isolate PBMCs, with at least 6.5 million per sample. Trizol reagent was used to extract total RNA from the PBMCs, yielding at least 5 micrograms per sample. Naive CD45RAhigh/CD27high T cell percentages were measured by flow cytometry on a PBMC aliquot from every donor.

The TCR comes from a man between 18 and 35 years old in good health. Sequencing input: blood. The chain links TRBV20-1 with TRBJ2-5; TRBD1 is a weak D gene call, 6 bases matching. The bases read TGCAGTGCTACGGTGGGAACAGGGATGGCGGAGACCCAGTACTTC. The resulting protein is CSATVGTGMAETQYF.